Listed here are 3 T cell receptor beta chains from one sample, sequenced in a study of cytomegalovirus exposure and HLA in healthy donors. PCR employed 60 Vbeta and 13 Jbeta primers. Measured with immunoSEQ multiplex PCR; TCRdb has only the in-frame clones, and not every one. The top ten hold roughly 2.5% of the sample, which has about 130,000 clones, about 80% seen once. The specimen sequenced was PBMCs. These receptors came from a man in his thirties or forties in good health and CMV-seronegative.

CDR3 loop: CASSGMTSYEQYF. The CDR3 nucleotides are TGTGCCAGCAGCGGCATGACTTCCTACGAGCAGTACTTC. The chain employs TRBV7-9 and TRBJ2-7; D is unclear. Trimming took off 5 bases at V and 1 base at J, with 9 bases between the two ends. Per germline, CDR1 SEHNR and CDR2 FQNEAQ (reference sequence). The length of the CDR3 is 13 residues.

Only a few counts were recorded for this clone. The chain has TRBV4-3 and TRBJ2-1; 12 nucleotides agree with TRBD2. Germline CDR1 is LGHNA and CDR2 is YSLEER. The CDR3 extends over 16 amino acids. Trimming cost V 2 bases and J 4 bases; bases outside gene matches: 3. The CDR3 loop reads CASSQTGTSGYNEQFF. In nucleotides, the CDR3 is TGCGCCAGCAGCCAAACGGGGACTAGCGGGTACAATGAGCAGTTCTTC.

This chain joins TRBV6-5 and TRBJ1-4, with 7 bases that match TRBD1. The germline gives CDR1 MNHEY, CDR2 SVGAGI. This CDR3 is 14 amino acids long. Trimming took 8 bases from V and 10 from J; bases not matched to a gene: 13. CDR3 nucleotides: TGTGCCAGCTCCAGGGGGACGGCGGTCCGAAAACTGTTTTTT. It encodes CASSRGTAVRKLFF.